This TCR beta chain was obtained from a study of T cells in localized non-small cell lung cancer. Trimming cost V 2 bases and J 2 bases, with 7 bases left between them. The CDR3 contains 14 residues. Looked up from germline, CDR1 is SEHNR and CDR2 is FQNEAQ (reference sequence). Assay used: immunoSEQ multiplex PCR; TCRdb lists only in-frame clones, some missing. The table includes tens of thousands of clones, about 91% detected once. The TCR originated in a man aged 40 to 70 with stage I squamous cell lung carcinoma. The sequencing used peripheral blood, collected before any cancer treatment. The chain combines TRBV7-9 with TRBJ1-3; no definite D call. In DNA, the CDR3 is TGTGCCAGCAGCTTACGGGGAACTGGAAACACCATATATTTT. Translated, it gives CASSLRGTGNTIYF.